This TCR beta chain derives from a study of spatial heterogeneity in lung cancer. The wider study: Consistently, beta-chain sequences turned up in larger numbers than alpha-chain sequences did. Study results and caveats: For tumor T cells, estimated coverage reached only approximately 7.7% (alpha) and around 13% (beta). Mutation counts in tumors were tracked by counts of expanded intratumoral alpha and beta TCRs.

This clonotype has a count of ten or more. No antigen is known for it. Time point of the sample: sample taken at primary tumor resection. Samples were donated by 72 untreated early-stage non-small cell lung cancer patients. V dropped 3 bases and J dropped 1; count of bases not matched to a gene: 8. CDR3 size: 15 residues. CDR1 is DFQATT and CDR2 is SNEGSKA in the germline V gene (reference sequence). In the library, each TCR cDNA molecule bore its own unique molecular identifier. A single record per CDR3 protein comes from TCRdb applying MiXCR to the 5' RACE reads. The data contain about 13,000 distinct CDR3 sequences, roughly 3.4% of them singletons.

The starting material was lung tumor tissue, obtained at surgery. The receptor was isolated from a male donor with early-stage non-small cell lung cancer. The chain is built from TRBV20-1 and TRBJ2-5, with 7 bases matching TRBD1. This CDR3 reads CSARETGKFQETQYF. The CDR3 nucleotides are TGCAGTGCTAGGGAGACAGGGAAATTCCAAGAGACCCAGTACTTC.